A single T cell receptor (beta chain) is shown here with its context. V lost 5 bases and J lost 4, with 9 bases in between. This CDR3 region has 14 residues. Germline V lookup: CDR1 MNHEY, CDR2 SVGAGI. Study processing details: Reference gene primer amplification gave estimated nucleated cell counts. The assay was immunoSEQ multiplex PCR, and TCRdb's table has in-frame clones only and misses some. V, J and clone size are those of that table, while D and trimming were read from the DNA. Of some 270,000 clones listed, over 70% are singletons. Study members were between roughly 18 and 89 years old and lived in about two dozen US regions. A COVID-19 case had been met by exposed participants during the 2 weeks before study entry. The data are from a study of blood T cell repertoires in COVID-19. On the study more broadly: Sources were T cells, B-cell-depleted T cells, or PBMCs; the material itself was cDNA or gDNA.

This chain links TRBV6-5 with TRBJ1-6, with a possible D match to TRBD1 (5 bases). The clonotype comes from a woman between 40 and 50 years old who had been exposed to COVID-19. The source material was PBMCs or T cells enriched from blood (not recorded which). The CDR3 DNA is TGTGCCAGCAGTACAGGCCCTTATAATTCACCCCTCCACTTT. Translation gives CASSTGPYNSPLHF.